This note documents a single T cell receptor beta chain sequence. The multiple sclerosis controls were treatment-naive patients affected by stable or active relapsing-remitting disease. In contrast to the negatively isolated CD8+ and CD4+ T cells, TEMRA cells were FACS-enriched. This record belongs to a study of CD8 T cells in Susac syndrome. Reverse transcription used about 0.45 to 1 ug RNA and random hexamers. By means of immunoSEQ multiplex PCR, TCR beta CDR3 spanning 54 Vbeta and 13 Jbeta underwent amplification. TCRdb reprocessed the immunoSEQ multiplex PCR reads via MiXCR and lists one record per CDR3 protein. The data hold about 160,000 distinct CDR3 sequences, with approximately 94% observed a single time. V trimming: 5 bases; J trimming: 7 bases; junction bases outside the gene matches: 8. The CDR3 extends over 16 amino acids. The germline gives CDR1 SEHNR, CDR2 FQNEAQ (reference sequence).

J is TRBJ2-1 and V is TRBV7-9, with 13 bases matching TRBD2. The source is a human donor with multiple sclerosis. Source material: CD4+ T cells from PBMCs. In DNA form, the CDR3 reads TGTGCCAGCAGCCCAGCGGGACTAGCGGGAATTAATGAGCAGTTCTTC. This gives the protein CASSPAGLAGINEQFF.